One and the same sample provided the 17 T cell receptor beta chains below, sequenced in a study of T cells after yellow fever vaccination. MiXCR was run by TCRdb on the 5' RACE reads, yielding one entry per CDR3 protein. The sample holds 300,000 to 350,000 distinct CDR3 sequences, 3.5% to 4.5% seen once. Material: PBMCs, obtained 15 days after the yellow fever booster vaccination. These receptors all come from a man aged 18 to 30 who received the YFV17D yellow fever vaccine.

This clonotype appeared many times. The CDR3 coding sequence is TGTGCCAGCAGTTTTGCAGGGGCAGGCGAGACCCAGTACTTC. Protein product: CASSFAGAGETQYF. V is TRBV27 and J is TRBJ2-5; weak D call: TRBD1 (6 bases). Trimming stripped 3 bases from V and 5 bases from J, with 13 bases between. The germline V gene has CDR1 MNHEY and CDR2 SMNVEV (reference sequence). The length of the CDR3 is 14 residues.

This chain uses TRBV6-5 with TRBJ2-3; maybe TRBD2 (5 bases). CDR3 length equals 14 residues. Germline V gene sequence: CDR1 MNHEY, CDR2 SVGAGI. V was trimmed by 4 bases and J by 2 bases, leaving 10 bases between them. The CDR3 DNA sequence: TGTGCCAGCAGTTGGACGGGATTCACAGATACGCAGTATTTT. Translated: CASSWTGFTDTQYF.

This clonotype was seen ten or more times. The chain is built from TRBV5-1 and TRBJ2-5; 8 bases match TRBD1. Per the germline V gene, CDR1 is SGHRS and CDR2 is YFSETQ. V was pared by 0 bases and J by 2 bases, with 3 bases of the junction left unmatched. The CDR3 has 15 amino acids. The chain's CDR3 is CASSLGTGTQETQYF. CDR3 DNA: TGCGCCAGCAGCTTGGGGACAGGGACTCAAGAGACCCAGTACTTC.

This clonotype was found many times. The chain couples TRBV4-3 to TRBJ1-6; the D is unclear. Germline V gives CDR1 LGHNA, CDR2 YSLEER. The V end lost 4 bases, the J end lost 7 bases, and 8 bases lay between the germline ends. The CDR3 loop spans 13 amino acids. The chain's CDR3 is CASSLKQNSPLHF. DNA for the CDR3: TGCGCCAGCAGCCTTAAACAGAATTCACCCCTCCACTTT.

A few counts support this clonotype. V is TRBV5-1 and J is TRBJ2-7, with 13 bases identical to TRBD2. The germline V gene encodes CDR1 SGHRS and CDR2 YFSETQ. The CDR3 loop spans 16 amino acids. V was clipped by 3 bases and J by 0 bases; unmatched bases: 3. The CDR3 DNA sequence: TGCGCCAGCAGCTACGGACTAGCGGGGGACTCCTACGAGCAGTACTTC. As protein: CASSYGLAGDSYEQYF.

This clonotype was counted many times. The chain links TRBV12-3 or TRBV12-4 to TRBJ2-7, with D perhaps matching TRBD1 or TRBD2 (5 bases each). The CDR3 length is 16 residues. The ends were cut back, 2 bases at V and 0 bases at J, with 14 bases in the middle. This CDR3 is CASSLFRAGSSYEQYF. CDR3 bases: TGTGCCAGCAGTTTATTCAGGGCAGGGAGCTCCTACGAGCAGTACTTC.

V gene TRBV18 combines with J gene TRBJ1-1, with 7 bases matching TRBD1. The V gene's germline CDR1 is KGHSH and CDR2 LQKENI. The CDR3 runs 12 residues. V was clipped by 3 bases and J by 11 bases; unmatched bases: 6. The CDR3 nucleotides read TGTGCCAGCTCACCGACAGGGTTGGCCGCTTTCTTT. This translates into CASSPTGLAAFF.

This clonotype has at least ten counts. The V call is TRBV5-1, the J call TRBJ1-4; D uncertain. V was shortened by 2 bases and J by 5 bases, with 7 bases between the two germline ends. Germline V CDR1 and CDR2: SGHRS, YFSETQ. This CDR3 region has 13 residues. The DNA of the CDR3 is TGCGCCAGCAGCTTCGGGATCAATGAAAAACTGTTTTTT. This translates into CASSFGINEKLFF.

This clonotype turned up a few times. Written as DNA, the CDR3 is TGTGCCAGCAGCTCCGGGGGTTCCTACTACAATGAGCAGTTCTTC. Residues: CASSSGGSYYNEQFF. J is TRBJ2-1 and V is TRBV7-9; tentatively, D is TRBD2 (6 bases). The CDR3 consists of 15 residues. CDR1 is SEHNR, CDR2 FQNEAQ, per germline (reference sequence). The V and J ends lost 4 bases and 3 bases respectively, with 13 bases between them.

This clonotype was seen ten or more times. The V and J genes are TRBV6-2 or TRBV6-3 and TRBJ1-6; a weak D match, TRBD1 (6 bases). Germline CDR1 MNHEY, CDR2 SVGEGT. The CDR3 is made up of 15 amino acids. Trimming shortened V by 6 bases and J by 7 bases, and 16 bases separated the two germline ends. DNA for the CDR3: TGTGCCAGCAGGCCACAACAGGGCTGGAATTCACCCCTCCACTTT. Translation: CASRPQQGWNSPLHF.

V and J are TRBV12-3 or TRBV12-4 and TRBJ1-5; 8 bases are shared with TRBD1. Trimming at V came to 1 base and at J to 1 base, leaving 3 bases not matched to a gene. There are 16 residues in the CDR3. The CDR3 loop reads CASSLEDRVSNQPQHF. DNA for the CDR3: TGTGCCAGCAGTTTAGAGGACAGGGTAAGCAATCAGCCCCAGCATTTT.

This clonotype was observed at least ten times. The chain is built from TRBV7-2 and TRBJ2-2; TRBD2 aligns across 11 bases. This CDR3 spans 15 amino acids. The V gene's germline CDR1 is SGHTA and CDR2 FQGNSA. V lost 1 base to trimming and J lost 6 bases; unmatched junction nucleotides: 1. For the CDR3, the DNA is TGTGCCAGCAGCTTAGTTAGCGGGGGGGCCGGGGAGCTGTTTTTT. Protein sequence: CASSLVSGGAGELFF.

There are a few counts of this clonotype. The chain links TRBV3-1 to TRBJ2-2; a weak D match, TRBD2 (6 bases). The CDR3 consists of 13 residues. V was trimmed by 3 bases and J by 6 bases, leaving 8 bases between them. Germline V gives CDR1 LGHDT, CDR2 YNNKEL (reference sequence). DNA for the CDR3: TGTGCCAGCAGCCATAGGGACTCCGGGGAGCTGTTTTTT. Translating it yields CASSHRDSGELFF.

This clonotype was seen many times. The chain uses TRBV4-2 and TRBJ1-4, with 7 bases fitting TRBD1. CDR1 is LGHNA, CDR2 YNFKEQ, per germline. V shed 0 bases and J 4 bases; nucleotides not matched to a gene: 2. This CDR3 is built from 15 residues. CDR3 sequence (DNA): TGTGCCAGCAGCCAAGATGGGACAGTTAATGAAAAACTGTTTTTT. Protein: CASSQDGTVNEKLFF.

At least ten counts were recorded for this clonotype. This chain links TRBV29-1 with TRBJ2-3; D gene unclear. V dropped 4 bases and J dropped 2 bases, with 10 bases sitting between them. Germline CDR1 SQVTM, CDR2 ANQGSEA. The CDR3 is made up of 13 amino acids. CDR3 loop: CSVGTANTDTQYF. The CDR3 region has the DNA TGCAGCGTTGGGACGGCCAACACAGATACGCAGTATTTT.

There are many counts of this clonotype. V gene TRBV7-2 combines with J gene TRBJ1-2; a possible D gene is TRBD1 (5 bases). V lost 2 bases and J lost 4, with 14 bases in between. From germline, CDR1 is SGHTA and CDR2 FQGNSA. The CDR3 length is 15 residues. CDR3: CASSLTTGGTYGYTF. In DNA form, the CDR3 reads TGTGCCAGCAGCTTAACTACGGGCGGGACCTATGGCTACACCTTC.

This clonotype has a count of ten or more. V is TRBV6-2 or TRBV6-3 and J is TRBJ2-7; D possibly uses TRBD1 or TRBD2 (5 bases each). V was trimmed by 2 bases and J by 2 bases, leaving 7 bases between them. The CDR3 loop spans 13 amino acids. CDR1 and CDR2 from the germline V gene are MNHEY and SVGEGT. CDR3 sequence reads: CASSYRGPYEQYV. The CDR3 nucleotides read TGTGCCAGCAGTTACAGGGGACCCTACGAGCAGTACGTC.